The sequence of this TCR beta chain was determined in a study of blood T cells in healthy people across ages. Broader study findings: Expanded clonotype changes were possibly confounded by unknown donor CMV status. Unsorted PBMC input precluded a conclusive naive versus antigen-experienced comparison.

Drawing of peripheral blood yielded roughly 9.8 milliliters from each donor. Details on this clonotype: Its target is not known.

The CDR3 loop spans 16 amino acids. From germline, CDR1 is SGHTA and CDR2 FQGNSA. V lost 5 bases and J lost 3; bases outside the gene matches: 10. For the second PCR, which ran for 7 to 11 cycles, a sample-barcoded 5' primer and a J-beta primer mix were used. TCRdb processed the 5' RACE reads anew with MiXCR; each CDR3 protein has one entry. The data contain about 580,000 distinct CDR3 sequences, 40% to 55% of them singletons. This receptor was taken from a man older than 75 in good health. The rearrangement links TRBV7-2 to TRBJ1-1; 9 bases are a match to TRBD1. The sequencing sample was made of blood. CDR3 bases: TGTGCCAGCAGCCTCTCCGGGACAGGGCGGTACACTGAAGCTTTCTTT. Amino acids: CASSLSGTGRYTEAFF.